The 26 T cell receptor beta chains below come from one sample, sequenced in a study of T cells after yellow fever vaccination. One entry per CDR3 protein results from TCRdb running MiXCR on the 5' RACE reads. The data show 170,000 or so distinct CDR3 sequences, about a tenth seen once. The sample here was CD8+ T cells sorted from PBMCs, taken 45 days after the yellow fever booster vaccination. The origin of the receptors is a man younger than 35 who received the YFV17D yellow fever vaccine.

This clonotype was seen at least ten times. The chain employs TRBV9 and TRBJ2-5; D remains ambiguous. The germline V gene has CDR1 SGDLS and CDR2 YYNGEE. The CDR3 sequence is 14 residues long. V lost 0 bases and J lost 1, with 7 bases in between. The CDR3 DNA reads TGTGCCAGCAGCGTAGACGGATCCCAAGAGACCCAGTACTTC. Translating it yields CASSVDGSQETQYF.

This clonotype was counted at least ten times. The chain is built from TRBV7-2 and TRBJ2-5; D uncertain. Per germline, CDR1 SGHTA and CDR2 FQGNSA. The CDR3 runs 12 residues. The V end lost 3 bases, the J end lost 5 bases, and 7 bases lay between the germline ends. The CDR3 region has the DNA TGTGCCAGCAGCTTCATCGTTGAGACCCAGTACTTC. Translating gives CASSFIVETQYF.

This clonotype came up a few times. The chain recombines TRBV7-9 with TRBJ2-1; 10 positions match TRBD1. Germline CDR1 and CDR2: SEHNR and FQNEAQ (reference sequence). Trimming took 5 bases from V and 12 from J; bases not matched to a gene: 13. This CDR3 is 15 amino acids long. The CDR3 DNA follows: TGTGCCAGCAGCCTAGACAGGGGGCGAATGGAGGGGCAGTTCTTC. This codes for CASSLDRGRMEGQFF.

In the case of this clonotype: No conserved phenylalanine or tryptophan is present at the end of the CDR3, so a read error is the likely explanation. The chain carries TRBV6-5 and TRBJ2-1, with D maybe TRBD2 (5 bases). The germline V and J ends were trimmed by 7 bases and 1 base, with 14 bases remaining between them. The germline V gene encodes CDR1 MNHEY and CDR2 SVGAGI. The CDR3 has 15 residues. This CDR3 is CASNEFRGSYNEQFS. The CDR3 DNA is TGTGCCAGCAACGAATTCCGAGGGTCCTACAATGAGCAGTTCTCC.

This clonotype was counted many times. The V gene is TRBV7-9, the J gene TRBJ1-1, with D unclear. The V and J ends lost 5 bases and 0 bases respectively, with 16 bases between them. This CDR3 contains 16 residues. The germline V gene encodes CDR1 SEHNR and CDR2 FQNEAQ (reference sequence). CDR3: CASSQRKGGLNTEAFF. Written as DNA, the CDR3 is TGTGCCAGCAGCCAGAGAAAGGGAGGATTGAACACTGAAGCTTTCTTT. Full variable domain (rest looked up from reference TRBV7-9 and TRBJ1-1): DTGVSQNPRHKITKRGQNVTFRCDPISEHNRLYWYRQTLGQGPEFLTYFQNEAQLEKSRLLSDRFSAERPKGSFSTLEIQRTEQGDSAMYLCASSQRKGGLNTEAFFGQGTRLTVV.

The chain combines TRBV13 with TRBJ2-2, with 13 bases identical to TRBD2. From germline, CDR1 is PRHDT and CDR2 FYEKMQ (reference sequence). The ends lost 4 bases at V and 6 bases at J; junction bases unmatched: 14. The length of the CDR3 is 19 residues. CDR3 residues: CASSSEEITSGGASGELFF. The CDR3 nucleotides are TGTGCCAGCAGCTCTGAGGAGATAACTAGCGGGGGGGCCTCCGGGGAGCTGTTTTTT.

The chain recombines TRBV7-9 with TRBJ1-1, with D perhaps TRBD1 (5 bases). CDR1 and CDR2 (germline): SEHNR, FQNEAQ (reference sequence). The CDR3 runs 19 residues. Trimming shortened V by 5 bases and J by 5 bases, and 30 bases separated the two germline ends. This CDR3 is CASSHDPRGLGGTRTEAFF. DNA of the CDR3: TGTGCCAGCAGCCACGACCCTAGGGGTCTAGGCGGAACGAGGACTGAAGCTTTCTTT. The whole variable domain, filled in from reference TRBV7-9 and TRBJ1-1, reads DTGVSQNPRHKITKRGQNVTFRCDPISEHNRLYWYRQTLGQGPEFLTYFQNEAQLEKSRLLSDRFSAERPKGSFSTLEIQRTEQGDSAMYLCASSHDPRGLGGTRTEAFFGQGTRLTVV.

At least ten counts were recorded for this clonotype. The rearrangement links TRBV4-3 to TRBJ1-6, with D hard to call. Between the trimmed V and J ends, which lost 2 bases and 5 bases, there was a span of 4 bases. Germline lookup yields CDR1 LGHNA and CDR2 YSLEER. The CDR3 length is 13 residues. The CDR3 DNA is TGCGCCAGCAGCCAACCCAATAATTCACCCCTCCACTTT. Translation gives CASSQPNNSPLHF.

This clonotype was detected a few times. This chain uses TRBV7-3 with TRBJ2-4; TRBD1 matches 10 bases. This CDR3 spans 15 amino acids. Trimming took 5 bases from V and 7 from J; bases not matched to a gene: 8. Looked up from germline, CDR1 is SGHTA and CDR2 is FQGTGA. The CDR3 reads CASSGTDRGLNIQYF. The DNA of the CDR3 is TGTGCCAGCAGCGGGACAGACAGGGGGCTCAACATTCAGTACTTC.

This clonotype has a handful of counts. The V call is TRBV20-1, the J call TRBJ2-7; 9 bases are a match to TRBD2. From germline, CDR1 is DFQATT and CDR2 SNEGSKA (reference sequence). The length of the CDR3 is 14 residues. This CDR3 is CSGRTSEIIHEQYF. The CDR3 coding sequence is TGCAGCGGGAGGACTAGCGAAATAATCCACGAGCAGTACTTC.

This clonotype was counted many times. CDR3 sequence: CASSHPGGGTYEQYF. The DNA of the CDR3 is TGTGCCAGCAGCCATCCGGGCGGCGGTACCTACGAGCAGTACTTC. The chain combines TRBV14 with TRBJ2-7; D not certain. The CDR3 is 15 amino acids. The germline gives CDR1 SGHDN, CDR2 FVKESK. V was cut by 3 bases and J by 2 bases, with 14 bases left in between.

Ten or more counts support this clonotype. V is TRBV19 and J is TRBJ2-5, with D perhaps TRBD2 (7 bases). V lost 4 bases to trimming and J lost 1 base, with 13 bases between them. Per germline, CDR1 LNHDA and CDR2 SQIVND (reference sequence). This CDR3 has 15 residues. CDR3 nucleotide sequence: TGTGCCAGTAGTAGGGGCCGGGGGGCCCAAGAGACCCAGTACTTC. Its protein product is CASSRGRGAQETQYF.

This clonotype showed up just a few times. The gene calls are TRBV3-1 and TRBJ2-3, with 9 positions matching TRBD2. Germline V CDR1 and CDR2: LGHDT, YNNKEL (reference sequence). The CDR3 sequence is 16 residues long. The V gene end was trimmed by 5 bases and the J gene end by 0 bases; junction bases not matched to a gene: 6. This CDR3 reads CASSYKSGGSTDTQYF. CDR3 bases: TGTGCCAGCAGCTACAAGAGCGGGGGGAGCACAGATACGCAGTATTTT.

This clonotype was counted ten times or more. This sequence joins TRBV25-1 and TRBJ1-1; D not resolved. The CDR3 sequence is 11 residues long. Germline V lookup: CDR1 MGHDK, CDR2 SYGVNS. Trimming pared 3 bases from V and 1 base from J, leaving 0 bases between. The CDR3 DNA sequence: TGTGCCAGCAGTGAGAACACTGAAGCTTTCTTT. Translation gives CASSENTEAFF.

This clonotype has ten or more counts. The V and J genes are TRBV23-1 and TRBJ2-2; D is perhaps TRBD2 (6 bases). TRBV23-1 belongs to the ORF category, with a function that is uncertain. The CDR3 extends over 15 amino acids. Trimming stripped 7 bases from V and 2 bases from J, with 14 bases between. CDR3 region: CASTPGGINTGELFF. The DNA of the CDR3 is TGCGCCAGCACACCCGGAGGGATAAACACCGGGGAGCTGTTTTTT.

The chain combines TRBV27 with TRBJ1-6; a possible D gene is TRBD1 (6 bases). Trimming removed 4 bases at V and 5 bases at J, with 15 bases between. This CDR3 has 16 residues. Germline lookup yields CDR1 MNHEY and CDR2 SMNVEV (reference sequence). Here the CDR3 DNA reads TGTGCCAGCAGTTCTTCAGGGGCTCGGGATAATTCACCCCTCCACTTT. Protein sequence: CASSSSGARDNSPLHF.

Many counts were recorded for this clonotype. The V gene is TRBV4-1, the J gene TRBJ2-2; 8 nucleotides align to TRBD2. The junction had 2 bases not matched to a gene; V was cut back by 4 bases and J by 1 base. The CDR3 loop spans 15 amino acids. From germline, CDR1 is MGHRA and CDR2 YSYEKL. CDR3 residues: CASSLAGLNTGELFF. CDR3 in DNA: TGCGCCAGCAGCCTAGCGGGGTTGAACACCGGGGAGCTGTTTTTT.

A few counts support this clonotype. J is TRBJ2-3 and V is TRBV13, with TRBD2 matching over 11 bases. The length of the CDR3 is 16 residues. V lost 5 bases to trimming and J lost 4 bases; unmatched junction nucleotides: 8. Germline V gene lookup returns CDR1 PRHDT and CDR2 FYEKMQ (reference sequence). CDR3 protein: CASSALAGELPDTQYF. For the CDR3, the DNA is TGTGCCAGCAGCGCACTAGCGGGGGAGCTCCCAGATACGCAGTATTTT.

The chain is built from TRBV27 and TRBJ1-4; D gene unclear. V was shortened by 6 bases and J by 5 bases, with 16 bases between the two germline ends. Germline CDR1 reads MNHEY; CDR2 reads SMNVEV (reference sequence). The CDR3 length is 15 residues. The CDR3: CASRGRYSANEKLFF. The CDR3 region has the DNA TGTGCCAGCAGAGGCAGGTACAGTGCGAATGAAAAACTGTTTTTT.

This clonotype was recorded a few times. The J gene is TRBJ1-2, the V gene TRBV24-1; D remains unclear. Trimming cost V 10 bases and J 0 bases, with 11 bases left between them. This CDR3 is 13 amino acids long. Germline CDR1 and CDR2: KGHDR and SFDVKD. CDR3 region: CATSMGTNYGYTF. The CDR3 DNA sequence: TGTGCCACAAGTATGGGCACTAACTATGGCTACACCTTC.

This clonotype showed up many times. The chain couples TRBV5-6 to TRBJ2-2; TRBD2 agrees at 8 bases. Looked up from germline, CDR1 is SGHDT and CDR2 is YYEEEE. V dropped 1 base and J dropped 9; count of bases not matched to a gene: 2. The CDR3 totals 13 residues. The CDR3 coding sequence is TGTGCCAGCAGCTTGAGCGGGGGCAGGGAGCTGTTTTTT. This gives the protein CASSLSGGRELFF.

This clonotype has only a few counts. The chain links TRBV6-2 or TRBV6-3 to TRBJ2-3; 13 bases agree with TRBD2. The V gene end was trimmed by 2 bases and the J gene end by 8 bases; junction bases not matched to a gene: 7. The CDR3 is 16 amino acids. Germline CDR1 MNHEY, CDR2 SVGEGT. CDR3 bases: TGTGCCAGCAGTTACACTAGCGGGGGGGCATTTGGTACGCAGTATTTT. Its protein product is CASSYTSGGAFGTQYF.

V is TRBV27 and J is TRBJ2-1, with TRBD2 matching over 7 bases. Germline assignment: CDR1 MNHEY and CDR2 SMNVEV (reference sequence). This CDR3 region has 15 residues. V shed 9 bases and J 4 bases; nucleotides not matched to a gene: 12. For the CDR3, the DNA is TGTGCCAGTACGCGCGGGGGTACCTCATACAATGAGCAGTTCTTC. Its protein is CASTRGGTSYNEQFF.

The chain combines TRBV29-1 with TRBJ2-5; possibly TRBD2 for D (6 bases). CDR3 size: 13 residues. The V end lost 7 bases, the J end lost 6 bases, and 18 bases lay between the germline ends. Germline V CDR1 and CDR2: SQVTM, ANQGSEA. The CDR3 region is CSGRASNYQTQYF. The CDR3 DNA reads as TGCAGCGGGAGGGCTTCGAATTACCAGACCCAGTACTTC.

The chain combines TRBV5-5 with TRBJ2-7; unclear D gene. This CDR3 region has 13 residues. V was pared by 3 bases and J by 3 bases, with 10 bases between. Germline V gene sequence: CDR1 SGHKS, CDR2 YYEKEE (reference sequence). CDR3 region: CASSWRGGYEQYF. CDR3 nucleotide sequence: TGTGCCAGCAGCTGGAGAGGCGGCTACGAGCAGTACTTC.

There are a few counts of this clonotype. V is TRBV15 and J is TRBJ2-3; 10 bases fit TRBD2. V gave up 4 bases and J gave up 0 bases; unmatched junction bases: 19. CDR1 and CDR2 from the germline V gene are LNHNV and YYDKDF (reference sequence). The CDR3 spans 21 residues. The DNA of the CDR3 is TGTGCCACCAGCACCCCTGGACTAGCGGCAATTCAAAGAGCTAGCACAGATACGCAGTATTTT. Its protein product is CATSTPGLAAIQRASTDTQYF.